This T cell receptor (beta chain) derives from a study of shared clonotypes between healthy human individuals. Study summary: Per donor, CD8 memory used one plate, CD8 naive used two, CD4 memory used three and CD4 naive used three.

CD8 cells classed as naive were CD45RO-negative and positively selected for CCR7, excluding terminally differentiated effector memory CD45RA+ cells. Nashville, Tennessee was home to all donors, each a Caucasian adult. The CDR3 totals 15 residues. J lost 2 bases, V lost 7 bases, and 12 bases had no gene match. Germline lookup yields CDR1 SQVTM and CDR2 ANQGSEA. Turning to this clone: Its specificity is unknown.

TCRdb's copy holds only in-frame clones and misses some; the assay was immunoSEQ multiplex PCR. Among more than 600,000 clones listed, just over 90% were seen once. Study-level points and caveats: The study drew on few donors, limiting represented genetic and exposure-history diversity.

The source of this sequence is a young man in good health. The chain is built from TRBV29-1 and TRBJ2-7, with 9 nucleotides matching TRBD2. The sample was naive CD8+ T cells sorted from blood. In nucleotides, the CDR3 is TGCAGCGCGGTGGGTAGGCGGGAGGGTACCTACGAGCAGTACTTC. Translated: CSAVGRREGTYEQYF.